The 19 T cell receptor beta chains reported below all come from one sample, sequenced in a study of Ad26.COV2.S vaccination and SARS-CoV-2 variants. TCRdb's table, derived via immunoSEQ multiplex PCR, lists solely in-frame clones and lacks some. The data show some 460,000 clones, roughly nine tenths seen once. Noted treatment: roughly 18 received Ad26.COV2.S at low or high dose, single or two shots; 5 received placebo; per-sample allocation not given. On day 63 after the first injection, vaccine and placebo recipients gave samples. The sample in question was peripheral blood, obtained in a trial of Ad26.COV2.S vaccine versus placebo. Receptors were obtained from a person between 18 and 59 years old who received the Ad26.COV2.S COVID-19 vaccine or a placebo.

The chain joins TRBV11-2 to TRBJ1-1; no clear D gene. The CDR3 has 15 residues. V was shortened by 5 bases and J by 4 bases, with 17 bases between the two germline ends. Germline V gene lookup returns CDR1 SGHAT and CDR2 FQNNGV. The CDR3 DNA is TGTGCCAGCAGCCAAAGTGGATGGGTCGGCACTGAAGCTTTCTTT. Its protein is CASSQSGWVGTEAFF.

CDR3 sequence reads: CAWSENLDTQYF. CDR3 in DNA: TGTGCCTGGAGTGAAAATCTCGATACGCAGTATTTT. This chain connects TRBV30 to TRBJ2-3, with D unresolved. The CDR3 spans 12 residues. Germline CDR1 reads GTSNPN; CDR2 reads SVGIG (reference sequence). Trimming took off 1 base at V and 6 bases at J, with 8 bases between the two ends.

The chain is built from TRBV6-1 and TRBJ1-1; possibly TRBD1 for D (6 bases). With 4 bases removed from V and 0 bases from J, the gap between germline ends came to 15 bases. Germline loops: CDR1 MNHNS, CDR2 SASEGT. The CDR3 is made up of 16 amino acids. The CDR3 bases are TGTGCCAGCAGTGGGGTTGGGGGCAGGTTGAACACTGAAGCTTTCTTT. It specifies CASSGVGGRLNTEAFF.

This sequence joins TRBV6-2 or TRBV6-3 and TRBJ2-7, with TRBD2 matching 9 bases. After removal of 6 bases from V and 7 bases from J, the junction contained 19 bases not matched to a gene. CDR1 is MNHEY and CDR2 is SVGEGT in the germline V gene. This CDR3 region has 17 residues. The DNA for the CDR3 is TGTGCCAGCAGCACCCCCTTTAGCGGGAGCCGAAGTGAGGAGCAGTACTTC. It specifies CASSTPFSGSRSEEQYF.

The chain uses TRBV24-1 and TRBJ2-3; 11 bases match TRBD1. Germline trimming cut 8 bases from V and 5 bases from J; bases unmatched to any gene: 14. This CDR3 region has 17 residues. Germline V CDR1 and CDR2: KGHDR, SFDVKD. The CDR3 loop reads CATKCRWGQGVRDTQYF. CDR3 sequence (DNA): TGTGCCACCAAGTGTCGCTGGGGACAGGGGGTAAGAGATACGCAGTATTTT.

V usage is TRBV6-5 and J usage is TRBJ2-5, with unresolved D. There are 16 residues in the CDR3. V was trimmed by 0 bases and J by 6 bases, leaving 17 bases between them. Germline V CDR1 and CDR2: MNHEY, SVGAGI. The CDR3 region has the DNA TGTGCCAGCAGTTACTCGTTTGTTCTTCTACCGCAGACCCAGTACTTC. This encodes CASSYSFVLLPQTQYF.

The CDR3 nucleotides read TGTGCCACCAGCCTAACAGGGGGCCGGCGGCCCCAGCATTTT. This encodes CATSLTGGRRPQHF. V is TRBV15 and J is TRBJ1-5; 9 nucleotides align to TRBD1. The J segment lost 9 bases and the V segment lost 5 bases, leaving 8 bases of the junction unmatched. The CDR3 has 14 amino acids. Germline lookup yields CDR1 LNHNV and CDR2 YYDKDF (reference sequence).

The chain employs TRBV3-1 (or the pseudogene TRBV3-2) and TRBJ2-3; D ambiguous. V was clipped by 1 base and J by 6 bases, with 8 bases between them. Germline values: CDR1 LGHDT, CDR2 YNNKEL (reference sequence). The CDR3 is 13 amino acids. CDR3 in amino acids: CASSQGYGDTQYF. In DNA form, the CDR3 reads TGTGCCAGCAGCCAAGGGTATGGGGATACGCAGTATTTT.

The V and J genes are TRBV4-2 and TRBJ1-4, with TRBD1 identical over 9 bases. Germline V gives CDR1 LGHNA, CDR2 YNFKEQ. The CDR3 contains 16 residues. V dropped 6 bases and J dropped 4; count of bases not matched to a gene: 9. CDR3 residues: CASRRTGTGNNEKLFF. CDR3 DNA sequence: TGTGCCAGCAGGAGGACAGGGACAGGGAATAATGAAAAACTGTTTTTT.

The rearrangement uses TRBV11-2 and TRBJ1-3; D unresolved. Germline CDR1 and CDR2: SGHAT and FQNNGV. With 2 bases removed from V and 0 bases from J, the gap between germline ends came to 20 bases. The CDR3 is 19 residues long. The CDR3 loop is CASSLSGVRTFLSGNTIYF. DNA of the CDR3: TGTGCCAGCAGCTTAAGTGGGGTTCGGACCTTCCTCTCTGGAAACACCATATATTTT.

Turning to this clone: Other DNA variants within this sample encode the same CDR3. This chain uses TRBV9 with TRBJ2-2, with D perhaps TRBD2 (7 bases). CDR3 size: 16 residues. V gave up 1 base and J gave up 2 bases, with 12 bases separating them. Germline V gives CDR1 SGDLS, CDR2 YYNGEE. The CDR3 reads CASSVRGGLNTGELFF. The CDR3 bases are TGTGCCAGCAGCGTAAGGGGGGGACTCAACACCGGGGAGCTGTTTTTT.

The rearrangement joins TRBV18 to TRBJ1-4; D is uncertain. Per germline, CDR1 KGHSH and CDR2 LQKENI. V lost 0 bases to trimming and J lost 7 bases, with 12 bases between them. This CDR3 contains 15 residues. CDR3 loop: CASSPPGRLAEKLFF. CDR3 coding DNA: TGTGCCAGCTCACCACCGGGAAGATTGGCTGAAAAACTGTTTTTT.

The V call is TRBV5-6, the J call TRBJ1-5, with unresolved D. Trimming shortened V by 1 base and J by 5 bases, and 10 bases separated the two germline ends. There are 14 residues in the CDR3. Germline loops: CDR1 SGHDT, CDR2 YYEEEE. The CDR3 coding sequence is TGTGCCAGCAGCTTGACGGGAGGAGATCAGCCCCAGCATTTT. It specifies CASSLTGGDQPQHF.

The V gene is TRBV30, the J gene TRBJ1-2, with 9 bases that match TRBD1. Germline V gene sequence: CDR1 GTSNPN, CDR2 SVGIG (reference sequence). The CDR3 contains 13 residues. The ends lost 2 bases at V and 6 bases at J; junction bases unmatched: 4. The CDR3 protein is CAWSYRGPDGYTF. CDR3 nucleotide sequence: TGTGCCTGGAGTTACAGGGGGCCTGATGGCTACACCTTC.

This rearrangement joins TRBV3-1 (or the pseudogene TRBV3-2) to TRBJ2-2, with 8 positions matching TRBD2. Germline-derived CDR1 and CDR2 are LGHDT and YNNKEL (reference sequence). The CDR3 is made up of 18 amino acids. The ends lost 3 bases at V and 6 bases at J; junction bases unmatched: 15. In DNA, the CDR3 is TGTGCCAGCAGCCAGGTCGACCAGCGGGAGATCCGTCCCGGGGAGCTGTTTTTT. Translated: CASSQVDQREIRPGELFF.

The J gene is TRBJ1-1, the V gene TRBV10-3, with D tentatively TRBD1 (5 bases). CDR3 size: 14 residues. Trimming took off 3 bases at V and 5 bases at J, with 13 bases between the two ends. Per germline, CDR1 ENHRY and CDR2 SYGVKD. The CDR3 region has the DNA TGTGCCATCAGTGATCTGGGCAGGGAAACTGAAGCTTTCTTT. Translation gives CAISDLGRETEAFF.

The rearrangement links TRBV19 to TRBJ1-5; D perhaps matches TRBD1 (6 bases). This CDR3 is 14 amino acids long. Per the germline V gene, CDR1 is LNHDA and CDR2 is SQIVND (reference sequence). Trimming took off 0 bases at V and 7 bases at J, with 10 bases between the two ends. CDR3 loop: CASSIDRGGQPQHF. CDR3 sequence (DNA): TGTGCCAGTAGTATAGACAGGGGAGGCCAGCCCCAGCATTTT.

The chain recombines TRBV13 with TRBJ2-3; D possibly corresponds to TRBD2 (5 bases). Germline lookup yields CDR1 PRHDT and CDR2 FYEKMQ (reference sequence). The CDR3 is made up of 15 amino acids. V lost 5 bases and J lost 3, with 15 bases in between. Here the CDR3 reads CASSRWSGSTDTQYF. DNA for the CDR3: TGTGCCAGCAGCCGCTGGAGCGGATCAACAGATACGCAGTATTTT. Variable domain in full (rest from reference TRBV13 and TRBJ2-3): AAGVIQSPRHLIKEKRETATLKCYPIPRHDTVYWYQQGPGQDPQFLISFYEKMQSDKGSIPDRFSAQQFSDYHSELNMSSLELGDSALYFCASSRWSGSTDTQYFGPGTRLTVL.

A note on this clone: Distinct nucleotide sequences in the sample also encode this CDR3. CDR3 amino acids: CASSIWAGANYGYTF. The CDR3 bases are TGTGCCAGTAGTATATGGGCAGGTGCGAACTATGGCTACACCTTC. This chain connects TRBV19 to TRBJ1-2; D gene uncertain. Trimming pared 2 bases from V and 2 bases from J, leaving 12 bases between. From germline, CDR1 is LNHDA and CDR2 SQIVND (reference sequence). The CDR3 contains 15 residues.